This record concerns one T cell receptor beta chain sequence. Its cognate antigen is unknown. The PCR employed 60 Vbeta primers together with 13 Jbeta primers. Profiling relied on immunoSEQ multiplex PCR, and the TCRdb table lists in-frame clones only, not all of them. The sample has approximately 200,000 clones; 70% to 90% are singletons. CDR1 MGHRA and CDR2 YSYEKL come from the germline V gene. The CDR3 length is 16 residues. V gave up 2 bases and J gave up 1 base; unmatched junction bases: 7. This entry belongs to a study of cytomegalovirus exposure and HLA in healthy donors. Study conclusions and caveats: Judged likely to be a sequencing artifact was a cluster of highly shared sequence variants. In a later analysis, common viral pathogens appeared linked to several of the most significant clusters.

This chain links TRBV4-1 with TRBJ1-1; 7 nucleotides align to TRBD1. The receptor was derived from a human donor in good health. Sequenced material: PBMCs. The CDR3: CASSQTPYRGNTEAFF. The CDR3 coding sequence is TGCGCCAGCAGCCAAACCCCGTACAGGGGGAACACTGAAGCTTTCTTT.